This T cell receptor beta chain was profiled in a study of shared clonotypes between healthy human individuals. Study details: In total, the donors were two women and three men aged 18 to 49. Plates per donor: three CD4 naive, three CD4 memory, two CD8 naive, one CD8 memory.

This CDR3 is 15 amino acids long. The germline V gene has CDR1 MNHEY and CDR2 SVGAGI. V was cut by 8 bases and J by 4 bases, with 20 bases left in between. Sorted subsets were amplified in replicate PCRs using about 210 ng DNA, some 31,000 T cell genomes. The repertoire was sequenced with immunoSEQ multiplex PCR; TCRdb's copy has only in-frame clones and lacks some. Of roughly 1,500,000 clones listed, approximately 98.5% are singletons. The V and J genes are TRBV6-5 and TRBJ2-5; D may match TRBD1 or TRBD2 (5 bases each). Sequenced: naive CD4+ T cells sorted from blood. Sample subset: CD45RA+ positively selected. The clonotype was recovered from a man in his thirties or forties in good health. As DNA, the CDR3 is TGTGCCAGCGGGTCCGCAGGGACGAAAGGAGAGACCCAGTACTTC. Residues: CASGSAGTKGETQYF.